This paragraph reports one T cell receptor (beta chain). Its cognate antigen is unknown. This sample is drawn from a study of T-cell memory formation after mild COVID-19. Study observations and caveats: Clones that contracted clustered mainly in CM and EM if CD4+ and in EMRA if CD8+. That cross-reactive memory joined was suggested by some responding clones appearing in pre-infection memory. The study found balanced CD4/CD8 in clones contracting day 15 to 85 and a CD4+ lean in later expanders.

Germline V lookup: CDR1 LGHNA, CDR2 YSLEER. Between the trimmed V and J ends, which lost 1 base and 8 bases, there was a span of 20 bases. The CDR3 is 16 residues long. TCRdb fed the 5' RACE reads into MiXCR, producing one record per CDR3 protein. The sample carries some 160,000 distinct CDR3 sequences, roughly a third recorded once. This sequence was found in an adult woman who had mild COVID-19 (a few samples of this study predate the infection). Cell type and time point are not known. Sequencing was done on a sample of PBMCs or a T cell subset sorted from them (not recorded which). The chain combines TRBV4-3 with TRBJ1-2, with unresolved D. The CDR3 reads CASSQAAGLTYMGYTF. For the CDR3, the DNA is TGCGCCAGCAGCCAAGCCGCCGGATTGACCTATATGGGCTACACCTTC.